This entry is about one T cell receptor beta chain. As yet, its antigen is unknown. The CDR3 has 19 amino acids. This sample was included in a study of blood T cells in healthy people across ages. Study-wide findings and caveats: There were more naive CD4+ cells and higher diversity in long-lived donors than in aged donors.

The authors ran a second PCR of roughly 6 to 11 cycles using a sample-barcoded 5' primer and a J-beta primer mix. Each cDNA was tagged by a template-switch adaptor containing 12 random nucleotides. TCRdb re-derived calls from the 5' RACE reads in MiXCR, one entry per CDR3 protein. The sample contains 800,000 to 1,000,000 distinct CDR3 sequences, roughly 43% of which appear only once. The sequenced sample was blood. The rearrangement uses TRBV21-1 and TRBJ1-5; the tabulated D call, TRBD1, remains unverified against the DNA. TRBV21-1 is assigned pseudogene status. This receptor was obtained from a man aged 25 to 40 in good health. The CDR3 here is CASSKALIPGQGSSQPQHF. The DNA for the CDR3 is TGTGCCAGCAGCAAAGCGCTCATCCCGGGACAGGGAAGTAGTCAGCCCCAGCATTTT.